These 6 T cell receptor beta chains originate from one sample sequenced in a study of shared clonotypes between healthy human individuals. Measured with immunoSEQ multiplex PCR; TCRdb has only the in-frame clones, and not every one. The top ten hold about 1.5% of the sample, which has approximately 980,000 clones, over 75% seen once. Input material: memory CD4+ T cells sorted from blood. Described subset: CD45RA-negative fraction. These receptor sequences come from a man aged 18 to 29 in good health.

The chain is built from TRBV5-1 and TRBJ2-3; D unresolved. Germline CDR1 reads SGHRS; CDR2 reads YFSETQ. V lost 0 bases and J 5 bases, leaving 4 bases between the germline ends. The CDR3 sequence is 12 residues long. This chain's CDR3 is CASSLVEDTQYF. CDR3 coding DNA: TGCGCCAGCAGCTTGGTGGAAGATACGCAGTATTTT. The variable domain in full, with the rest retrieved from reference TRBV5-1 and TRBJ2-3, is KAGVTQTPRYLIKTRGQQVTLSCSPISGHRSVSWYQQTPGQGLQFLFEYFSETQRNKGNFPGRFSGRQFSNSRSEMNVSTLELGDSALYLCASSLVEDTQYFGPGTRLTVL.

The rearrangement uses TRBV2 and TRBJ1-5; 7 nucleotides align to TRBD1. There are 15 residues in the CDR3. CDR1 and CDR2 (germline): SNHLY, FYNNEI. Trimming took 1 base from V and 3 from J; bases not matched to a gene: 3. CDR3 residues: CASSEGQGANQPQHF. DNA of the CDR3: TGTGCCAGCAGTGAAGGACAGGGAGCCAATCAGCCCCAGCATTTT.

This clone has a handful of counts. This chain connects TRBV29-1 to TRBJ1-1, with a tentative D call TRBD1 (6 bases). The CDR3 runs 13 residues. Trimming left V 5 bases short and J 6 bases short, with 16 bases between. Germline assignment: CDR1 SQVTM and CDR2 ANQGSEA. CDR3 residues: CSVTQGTVSEAFF. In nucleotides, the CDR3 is TGCAGCGTTACACAGGGAACGGTTTCTGAAGCTTTCTTT.

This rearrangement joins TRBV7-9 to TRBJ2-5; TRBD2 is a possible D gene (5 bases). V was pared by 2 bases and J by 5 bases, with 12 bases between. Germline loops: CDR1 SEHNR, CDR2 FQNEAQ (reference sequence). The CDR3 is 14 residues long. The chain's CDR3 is CASSLPGGWETQYF. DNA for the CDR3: TGTGCCAGCAGCTTACCCGGCGGGTGGGAGACCCAGTACTTC.

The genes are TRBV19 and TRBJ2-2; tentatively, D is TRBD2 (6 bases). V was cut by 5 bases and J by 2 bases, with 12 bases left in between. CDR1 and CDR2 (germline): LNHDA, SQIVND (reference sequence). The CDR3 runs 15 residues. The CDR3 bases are TGTGCCAGTAGTGGGGGACTTCGAAACACCGGGGAGCTGTTTTTT. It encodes CASSGGLRNTGELFF.

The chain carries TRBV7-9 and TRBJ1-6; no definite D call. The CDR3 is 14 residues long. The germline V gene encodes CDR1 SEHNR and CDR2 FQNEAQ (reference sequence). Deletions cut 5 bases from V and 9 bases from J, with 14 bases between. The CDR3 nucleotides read TGTGCCAGCAGCGGGAGAGGGTCTGGTTCACCCCTCCACTTT. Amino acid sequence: CASSGRGSGSPLHF.